The next 7 T cell receptor beta chains were all read from a single sample in a study of T cell clonality in common variable immunodeficiency. Profiling relied on immunoSEQ multiplex PCR, and the TCRdb table lists in-frame clones only, not all of them. The repertoire shows some 38,000 clones, none seen only once; the top ten take 0.95%. The sample consisted of peripheral blood mononuclear cells. These receptors all come from a person aged 18 to 75 in good health.

There are many counts of this clone. The sequence runs out 3 residues before the end of the CDR3; the remainder is reconstructed from the germline J gene. The chain has TRBV5-1 and TRBJ1-5; a possible D gene is TRBD1 (6 bases). The germline gives CDR1 SGHRS, CDR2 YFSETQ. V gave up 0 bases and J gave up 5 bases, with 12 bases separating them. This CDR3 is built from 15 residues. CDR3 amino acids: CASSLAPGADQPQHF. The part of the CDR3 DNA that was read is TGCGCCAGCAGCTTGGCCCCAGGGGCGGATCAGCCC. Complete variable domain (other parts from reference TRBV5-1 and TRBJ1-5): KAGVTQTPRYLIKTRGQQVTLSCSPISGHRSVSWYQQTPGQGLQFLFEYFSETQRNKGNFPGRFSGRQFSNSRSEMNVSTLELGDSALYLCASSLAPGADQPQHFGDGTRLSIL.

A note on this clone: The CDR3 end falls 3 residues outside the read, so it is completed with the germline J gene. The gene calls are TRBV5-4 and TRBJ2-1, with D tentatively TRBD2 (7 bases). This CDR3 region has 14 residues. From germline, CDR1 is SGHNT and CDR2 YYREEE (reference sequence). V gave up 2 bases and J gave up 2 bases, with 8 bases separating them. The sequenced part of the CDR3 DNA is TGTGCCAGCAGCTTCGGGGGGCCCTACAATGAG. This codes for CASSFGGPYNE. The entire CDR3 sequence reads CASSFGGPYNEQFF.

In its sample, this clone was seen many times. The read falls 3 residues short of the CDR3 end, and the missing part is taken from the germline J gene. The V and J genes are TRBV9 and TRBJ2-1; no reliable D call. The CDR3 runs to 14 residues. V gave up 0 bases and J gave up 8 bases, with 12 bases separating them. CDR1 SGDLS and CDR2 YYNGEE come from the germline V gene. The CDR3 bases that were read are TGTGCCAGCAGCGTAGATAGGCCAGGAGATGAG. Translated: CASSVDRPGDE. The CDR3 in full is CASSVDRPGDEQFF.

This clone showed up many times. Read sequence stops 3 residues before the CDR3 end, and the germline J gene provides the missing end. The genes are TRBV5-1 and TRBJ1-1; 7 bases are shared with TRBD1. In germline, CDR1 is SGHRS, CDR2 YFSETQ. This CDR3 has 15 residues. V lost 0 bases, J lost 0 bases, and 2 bases stayed unmatched. The chain's CDR3 is CASSLGTGMNTEAFF. The CDR3 DNA, read in part, is TGCGCCAGCAGCTTGGGGACAGGCATGAACACTGAA.

This clone was seen at least ten times. The CDR3 end is not reached by the read, which stops 3 residues before it; the germline J gene fills it in. The gene calls are TRBV18 and TRBJ1-3; D gene uncertain. The V and J ends lost 2 bases and 5 bases respectively, with 10 bases between them. CDR1 is KGHSH, CDR2 LQKENI, per germline. This CDR3 region has 14 residues. CDR3 sequence: CASSPSGVRNTIYF. CDR3 DNA (partial): TGTGCCAGCTCACCAAGCGGGGTCAGAAACACC.

This clone was detected ten times or more. The read ends 3 residues early relative to the CDR3; the germline J gene fills the gap. This chain links TRBV5-1 with TRBJ2-1; the match to TRBD2 covers 7 bases. J gave up 8 bases and V 3 bases, and 14 bases lay outside the gene matches. The CDR3 runs 16 residues. Germline CDR1 is SGHRS and CDR2 is YFSETQ. CDR3 bases read: TGCGCCAGCAGCTCGGGGGGTGGCGGGGAGCTCGATGAG. Translated, it gives CASSSGGGGELDE. The CDR3, in full, reads CASSSGGGGELDEQFF.

At least ten counts were recorded for this clone. The read ends 3 residues shy of where the CDR3 ends; the end is completed using the germline J gene. The chain carries TRBV5-8 and TRBJ1-2; TRBD1 agrees at 8 bases. CDR3 length: 15 residues. The junction had 6 bases not matched to a gene; V was cut back by 0 bases and J by 5 bases. Germline V gene data show CDR1 as SGHTS and CDR2 as YDEGEE. CDR3 loop: CASSLAGGQGYGYTF. The CDR3 bases that were read are TGTGCCAGCAGCTTGGCCGGTGGACAGGGATATGGC. Variable domain in full (rest from reference TRBV5-8 and TRBJ1-2): EAGVTQSPTHLIKTRGQQATLRCSPISGHTSVYWYQQALGLGLQFLLWYDEGEERNRGNFPPRFSGRQFPNYSSELNVNALELEDSALYLCASSLAGGQGYGYTFGSGTRLTVV.